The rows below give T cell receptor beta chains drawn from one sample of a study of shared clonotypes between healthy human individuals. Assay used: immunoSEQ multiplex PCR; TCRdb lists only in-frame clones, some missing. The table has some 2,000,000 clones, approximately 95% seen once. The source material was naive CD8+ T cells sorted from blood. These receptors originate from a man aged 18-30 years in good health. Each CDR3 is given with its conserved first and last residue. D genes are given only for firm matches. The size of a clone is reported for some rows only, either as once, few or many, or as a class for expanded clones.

cdr3_nt: TGCGCCAGCAGCCAAGGAAAAACAGGGACCTCCTACGAGCAGTACTTC
cdr3_aa: CASSQGKTGTSYEQYF
j_call: TRBJ2-7
clone_size: .
v_call: TRBV4-3
d_call: .

cdr3_nt: TGTGCCAGCAGCACCTCTGGACCCCTCAGCGGTGAAAAACTGTTTTTT
cdr3_aa: CASSTSGPLSGEKLFF
j_call: TRBJ1-4
clone_size: .
v_call: TRBV7-8
d_call: .

cdr3_nt: TGTGCCAGTAGTACGGGACTAGCGGGCCAGTACGAGCAGTACTTC
cdr3_aa: CASSTGLAGQYEQYF
j_call: TRBJ2-7
clone_size: .
v_call: TRBV19
d_call: TRBD2

cdr3_nt: TGTGCCAGCAGCTGGGTTGTAGATGGAAACACTGAAGCTTTCTTT
cdr3_aa: CASSWVVDGNTEAFF
j_call: TRBJ1-1
clone_size: few
v_call: TRBV13
d_call: .

cdr3_nt: TGTGCCAGCAGCCCCCAACTGGTCAGGGAGACCCAGTACTTC
cdr3_aa: CASSPQLVRETQYF
j_call: TRBJ2-5
clone_size: .
v_call: TRBV7-9
d_call: .

cdr3_nt: TGTGCCTGGAGTGTATTGCGAGGCCTGGGGGAGACCCAGTACTTC
cdr3_aa: CAWSVLRGLGETQYF
j_call: TRBJ2-5
clone_size: few
v_call: TRBV30
d_call: .

cdr3_nt: TGTGCCAGCAGTTACGCGACAGGGGCCGGGGCCAACGTCCTGACTTTC
cdr3_aa: CASSYATGAGANVLTF
j_call: TRBJ2-6
clone_size: .
v_call: TRBV6-5
d_call: TRBD1

cdr3_nt: TGCGCCAGCAGCCAAGAGGGAGAGGGAGACACTGAAGCTTTCTTT
cdr3_aa: CASSQEGEGDTEAFF
j_call: TRBJ1-1
clone_size: .
v_call: TRBV4-1
d_call: .

cdr3_nt: TGTGCCTGGAGCTCCGACCGAAATGAGCAGTTCTTC
cdr3_aa: CAWSSDRNEQFF
j_call: TRBJ2-1
clone_size: .
v_call: TRBV30
d_call: .

cdr3_nt: TGTGCCACGGGAGGGTCGCCAGATACGCAGTATTTT
cdr3_aa: CATGGSPDTQYF
j_call: TRBJ2-3
clone_size: .
v_call: TRBV10-3
d_call: TRBD2

cdr3_nt: TGCGCCAGCAGCCGTGACTATGCCTACAATGAGCAGTTCTTC
cdr3_aa: CASSRDYAYNEQFF
j_call: TRBJ2-1
clone_size: .
v_call: TRBV4-3
d_call: .

cdr3_nt: TGTGCCAGCAGTTTAGGACAGGGGGTCAATCAGCCCCAGCATTTT
cdr3_aa: CASSLGQGVNQPQHF
j_call: TRBJ1-5
clone_size: .
v_call: TRBV28
d_call: TRBD1

cdr3_nt: TGTGCCAGCAGCTTGATGTCTGAAACCGATTCACCCCTCCACTTT
cdr3_aa: CASSLMSETDSPLHF
j_call: TRBJ1-6
clone_size: once
v_call: TRBV5-6
d_call: .

cdr3_nt: TGTGCCAGCAGTTTAGGCCAGGGATCCTACGAGCAGTACTTC
cdr3_aa: CASSLGQGSYEQYF
j_call: TRBJ2-7
clone_size: .
v_call: TRBV27
d_call: .

cdr3_nt: TGTGCCAGTAGTATAGCGGAGGGGGATGGCGGGGAGCTGTTTTTT
cdr3_aa: CASSIAEGDGGELFF
j_call: TRBJ2-2
clone_size: .
v_call: TRBV19
d_call: .

cdr3_nt: TGTGCCGCGGGACAGAACGAGCAGTACTTC
cdr3_aa: CAAGQNEQYF
j_call: TRBJ2-7
clone_size: once
v_call: TRBV6-5
d_call: .

cdr3_nt: TGTGCCAGCAGCTTAGGGAGACTAGCGGGCCTCGCGAACACCGGGGAGCTGTTTTTT
cdr3_aa: CASSLGRLAGLANTGELFF
j_call: TRBJ2-2
clone_size: once
v_call: TRBV7-9
d_call: TRBD2

cdr3_nt: TGTGCCAGCAGCTTGACAGGCGGAGATACGCAGTATTTT
cdr3_aa: CASSLTGGDTQYF
j_call: TRBJ2-3
clone_size: .
v_call: TRBV7-3
d_call: .

cdr3_nt: TGCGCCAGCAGCCAAGTCGTCCACACTGAAGCTTTCTTT
cdr3_aa: CASSQVVHTEAFF
j_call: TRBJ1-1
clone_size: .
v_call: TRBV4-3
d_call: .

cdr3_nt: TGTGCCAGCAGCTTTTCCAGGGGAGACACTGAAGCTTTCTTT
cdr3_aa: CASSFSRGDTEAFF
j_call: TRBJ1-1
clone_size: .
v_call: TRBV5-4
d_call: .

cdr3_nt: TGTGCCAGCACGAACCTGGACAGGTCCCACTTT
cdr3_aa: CASTNLDRSHF
j_call: TRBJ1-6
clone_size: .
v_call: TRBV2
d_call: TRBD1

cdr3_nt: TGTGCCAGCAGCGCCACTAGCGGGCCATCCTACGAGCAGTACTTC
cdr3_aa: CASSATSGPSYEQYF
j_call: TRBJ2-7
clone_size: .
v_call: TRBV11-2
d_call: TRBD2

cdr3_nt: TGTGCCAGCAGCTTGGACGGAAGCTCCTATAATTCACCCCTCCACTTT
cdr3_aa: CASSLDGSSYNSPLHF
j_call: TRBJ1-6
clone_size: .
v_call: TRBV5-6
d_call: .

cdr3_nt: TGTGCCAGCAGCCCCCAACGGGAGTCTGGGGCCAACGTCCTGACTTTC
cdr3_aa: CASSPQRESGANVLTF
j_call: TRBJ2-6
clone_size: .
v_call: TRBV6-6
d_call: .

cdr3_nt: TGTGCCAGCAGCCCCCAGGTTAACACCGGGGAGCTGTTTTTT
cdr3_aa: CASSPQVNTGELFF
j_call: TRBJ2-2
clone_size: .
v_call: TRBV6-5
d_call: .

cdr3_nt: TGTGCCAGCAGCCAGGTACAGGGCGACGAGCAGTACTTC
cdr3_aa: CASSQVQGDEQYF
j_call: TRBJ2-7
clone_size: .
v_call: TRBV4-2
d_call: .

cdr3_nt: TGTGCCAGCAGTTTTGGGAACACCGGGGAGCTGTTTTTT
cdr3_aa: CASSFGNTGELFF
j_call: TRBJ2-2
clone_size: .
v_call: TRBV5-6
d_call: .

cdr3_nt: TGTGCCAGCAGTTACGCCACTAACTATGGCTACACCTTC
cdr3_aa: CASSYATNYGYTF
j_call: TRBJ1-2
clone_size: .
v_call: TRBV6-6
d_call: .

cdr3_nt: TGTGCCAGCAGCTTGGACAGAGCTAATGAAAAACTGTTTTTT
cdr3_aa: CASSLDRANEKLFF
j_call: TRBJ1-4
clone_size: .
v_call: TRBV5-4
d_call: .

cdr3_nt: TGCGCCAGCAGCCAAGATCAGAAGGGGCCCTACGAGCAGTACTTC
cdr3_aa: CASSQDQKGPYEQYF
j_call: TRBJ2-7
clone_size: .
v_call: TRBV4-3
d_call: .

cdr3_nt: TGTGCCTGGAGGCGGACCTCCTACGAGCAGTACTTC
cdr3_aa: CAWRRTSYEQYF
j_call: TRBJ2-7
clone_size: .
v_call: TRBV30
d_call: .

cdr3_nt: TGTGCCAGCACGGGACGGGGCAGGGGGCGATATGGCTACACCTTC
cdr3_aa: CASTGRGRGRYGYTF
j_call: TRBJ1-2
clone_size: .
v_call: TRBV2
d_call: TRBD1

cdr3_nt: TGCGCCAGCAGTGAAGGGGAATCGAACACTGAAGCTTTCTTT
cdr3_aa: CASSEGESNTEAFF
j_call: TRBJ1-1
clone_size: .
v_call: TRBV10-1
d_call: .

cdr3_nt: TGTGCCAGCAGCCCGACTAGCGGGAGACAGAATGAGCAGTTCTTC
cdr3_aa: CASSPTSGRQNEQFF
j_call: TRBJ2-1
clone_size: .
v_call: TRBV11-2
d_call: TRBD2

cdr3_nt: TGTGCCAGCAGTCCCACCGGGGACAATGAGCAGTTCTTC
cdr3_aa: CASSPTGDNEQFF
j_call: TRBJ2-1
clone_size: .
v_call: TRBV28
d_call: .

cdr3_nt: TGTGCCAGCAGTGCTGGAGAGGGGTTGGGTGGCTACACCTTC
cdr3_aa: CASSAGEGLGGYTF
j_call: TRBJ1-2
clone_size: .
v_call: TRBV2
d_call: .

cdr3_nt: TGTGCCAGCAGCTTGGGGGGCGGGCAGCCCCAGCATTTT
cdr3_aa: CASSLGGGQPQHF
j_call: TRBJ1-5
clone_size: .
v_call: TRBV5-6
d_call: .

cdr3_nt: TGTGCCAGTAGTATAGATCGAAAGGGGGTAGGGGAGACCCAGTACTTC
cdr3_aa: CASSIDRKGVGETQYF
j_call: TRBJ2-5
clone_size: .
v_call: TRBV19
d_call: .

cdr3_nt: TGTGCCAGCAAGGGGGTTGCCCAAGAGACCCAGTACTTC
cdr3_aa: CASKGVAQETQYF
j_call: TRBJ2-5
clone_size: .
v_call: TRBV6-5
d_call: .

cdr3_nt: TGCGCCAGCAGTGTGGGCGTCGGGGCTGAGCAGTTCTTC
cdr3_aa: CASSVGVGAEQFF
j_call: TRBJ2-1
clone_size: .
v_call: TRBV10-1
d_call: .

cdr3_nt: TGCGCCAGCAGCAACCGACAGGGCACCTACGAGCAGTACTTC
cdr3_aa: CASSNRQGTYEQYF
j_call: TRBJ2-7
clone_size: .
v_call: TRBV4-1
d_call: TRBD1

cdr3_nt: TGTGCCAGCAGCCCCGAAGGGCAGGCCTATCAAGAGACCCAGTACTTC
cdr3_aa: CASSPEGQAYQETQYF
j_call: TRBJ2-5
clone_size: .
v_call: TRBV9
d_call: .

cdr3_nt: TGTGCCAGCAGCTTGTCGACTAGCGGGAGGAATGAGCAGTTCTTC
cdr3_aa: CASSLSTSGRNEQFF
j_call: TRBJ2-1
clone_size: .
v_call: TRBV11-2
d_call: TRBD2

cdr3_nt: TGTGCCAGCAGTTTATCGTCGGATCAGCCCCAGCATTTT
cdr3_aa: CASSLSSDQPQHF
j_call: TRBJ1-5
clone_size: .
v_call: TRBV27
d_call: .

cdr3_nt: TGTGCCAGCAGTTCCGACGGGACAGAGTACTACGAGCAGTACTTC
cdr3_aa: CASSSDGTEYYEQYF
j_call: TRBJ2-7
clone_size: .
v_call: TRBV28
d_call: TRBD1